A selection of T cell receptor beta chains follows, all from one sample in a study of T cells in Graves' hyperthyroidism and ophthalmopathy. From the multiplex PCR reads, TCRdb called clonotypes with MiXCR, one entry per CDR3 protein. Counted here are approximately 480,000 distinct CDR3 sequences, around 21% occurring once; the ten biggest clones make up approximately 25%. Material: blood. These receptors all stem from a man between 18 and 29 years old with Graves' hyperthyroidism. Each CDR3 is given with its conserved first and last residue. Each record gives: CDR3 length, J gene, V gene, CDR3 protein.

length: 12; J: TRBJ1-2; V: TRBV7-8; CDR3: CASSQGEEGYTF
length: 16; J: TRBJ1-2; V: TRBV11-1; CDR3: CASSLAGATANYGYTF
length: 13; J: TRBJ1-2; V: TRBV12-5; CDR3: CASGGGRNYGYTF
length: 14; J: TRBJ1-6; V: TRBV20-1; CDR3: CSARRGALNSPLHF
length: 15; J: TRBJ1-1; V: TRBV7-9; CDR3: CASSAPGNRNTEAFF
length: 13; J: TRBJ2-7; V: TRBV10-2; CDR3: CASTSGTKYEQYF
length: 15; J: TRBJ1-5; V: TRBV6-5; CDR3: CASSYSGGASEPQHF
length: 16; J: TRBJ1-2; V: TRBV20-1; CDR3: CSASGPPGQGNYGFTF
length: 15; J: TRBJ2-7; V: TRBV2; CDR3: CASRYGLAGFYEQYF
length: 14; J: TRBJ1-1; V: TRBV6-1; CDR3: CASTGTAENTEAFF
length: 18; J: TRBJ1-2; V: TRBV2; CDR3: CASSERRGQGKLDYGYTF
length: 18; J: TRBJ2-6; V: TRBV6-2/TRBV6-3; CDR3: CASSYISGVSSGANVLTF
length: 16; J: TRBJ1-5; V: TRBV2; CDR3: CASSGSGTGDNQPQHF
length: 16; J: TRBJ2-6; V: TRBV6-1; CDR3: CASSEFGGSGANVLTF
length: 13; J: TRBJ1-2; V: TRBV7-6; CDR3: CASSLGLDYGYTF
length: 15; J: TRBJ2-4; V: TRBV2; CDR3: CASSGRRKGENIQYF
length: 13; J: TRBJ2-7; V: TRBV3-1; CDR3: CASSQGTSHEQYF
length: 14; J: TRBJ2-7; V: TRBV11-2; CDR3: CASARIDAAYEQYF
length: 13; J: TRBJ2-7; V: TRBV12-3/TRBV12-4; CDR3: CASTLGGSSEQYF
length: 13; J: TRBJ1-2; V: TRBV28; CDR3: CASNQLRDYGYTF
length: 14; J: TRBJ2-5; V: TRBV9; CDR3: CASSPRRARETQYF
length: 14; J: TRBJ1-1; V: TRBV6-1; CDR3: CASSEVRGTSEAFF
length: 15; J: TRBJ1-5; V: TRBV4-1; CDR3: CASSQGTVSNQPQHF
length: 14; J: TRBJ2-7; V: TRBV7-2; CDR3: CASSSPQGAYEQYF
length: 16; J: TRBJ1-6; V: TRBV27; CDR3: CASGSLATGGNSPLHF